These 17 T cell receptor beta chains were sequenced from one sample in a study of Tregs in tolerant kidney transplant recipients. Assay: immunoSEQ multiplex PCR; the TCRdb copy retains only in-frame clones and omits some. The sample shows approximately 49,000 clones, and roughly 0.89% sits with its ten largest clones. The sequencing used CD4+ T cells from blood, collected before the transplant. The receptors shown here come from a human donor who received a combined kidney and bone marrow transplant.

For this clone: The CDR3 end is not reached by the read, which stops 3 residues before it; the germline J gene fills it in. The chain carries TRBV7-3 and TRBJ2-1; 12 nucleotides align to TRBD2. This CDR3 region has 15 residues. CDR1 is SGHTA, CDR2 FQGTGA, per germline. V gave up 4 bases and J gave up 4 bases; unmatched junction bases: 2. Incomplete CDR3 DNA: TGTGCCAGCAGCTCCCTAGCGGGAGGGTACAATGAG. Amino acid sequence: CASSSLAGGYNE. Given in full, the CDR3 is CASSSLAGGYNEQFF.

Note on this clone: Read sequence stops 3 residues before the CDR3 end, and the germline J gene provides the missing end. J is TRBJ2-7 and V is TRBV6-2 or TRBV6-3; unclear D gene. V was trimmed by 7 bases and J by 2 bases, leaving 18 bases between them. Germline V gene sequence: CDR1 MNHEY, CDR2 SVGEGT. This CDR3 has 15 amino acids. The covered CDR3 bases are TGTGCCAGCACCCCCGGTCCTAAAACCGCCTACGAG. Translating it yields CASTPGPKTAYE. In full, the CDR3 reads CASTPGPKTAYEQYF.

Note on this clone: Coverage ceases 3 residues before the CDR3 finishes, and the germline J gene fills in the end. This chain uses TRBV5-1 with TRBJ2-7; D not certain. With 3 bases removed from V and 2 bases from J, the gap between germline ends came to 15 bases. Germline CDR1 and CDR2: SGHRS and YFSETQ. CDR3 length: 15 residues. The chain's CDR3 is CASSWRLAPTYEQYF. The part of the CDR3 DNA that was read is TGCGCCAGCAGCTGGAGACTCGCGCCAACCTACGAG.

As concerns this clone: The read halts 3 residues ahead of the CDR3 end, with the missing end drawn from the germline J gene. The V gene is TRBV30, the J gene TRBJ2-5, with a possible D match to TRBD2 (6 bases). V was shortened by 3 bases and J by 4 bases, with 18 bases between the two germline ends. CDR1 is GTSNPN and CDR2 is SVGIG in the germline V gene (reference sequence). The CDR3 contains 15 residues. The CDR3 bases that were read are TGTGCCTGGAGACCGGGCCAAATTAGCGGAGAGACC. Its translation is CAWRPGQISGET. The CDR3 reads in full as CAWRPGQISGETQYF.

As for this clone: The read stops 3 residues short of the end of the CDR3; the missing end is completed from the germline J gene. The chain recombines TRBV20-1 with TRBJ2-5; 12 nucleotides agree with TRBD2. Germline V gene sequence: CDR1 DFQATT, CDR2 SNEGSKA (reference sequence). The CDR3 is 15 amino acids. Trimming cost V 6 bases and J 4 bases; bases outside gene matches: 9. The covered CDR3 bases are TGCAGTGCCCCTAGCGGGAGGGCCCTCGGAGAGACC. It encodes CSAPSGRALGET. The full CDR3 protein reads CSAPSGRALGETQYF.

CDR3 sequence: CASSESAGSGNTIYF. The sequenced CDR3 bases are TGTGCCAGCAGCGAATCGGCGGGGTCAGGAAACACC. V usage is TRBV7-8 and J usage is TRBJ1-3; D is uncertain. The CDR3 is cut off 3 residues early in the read; its end comes from the germline J gene. CDR3 size: 15 residues. Germline-derived CDR1 and CDR2 are SGHVS and FQNEAQ. Trimming removed 5 bases from V and 4 bases from J, with 15 bases in between.

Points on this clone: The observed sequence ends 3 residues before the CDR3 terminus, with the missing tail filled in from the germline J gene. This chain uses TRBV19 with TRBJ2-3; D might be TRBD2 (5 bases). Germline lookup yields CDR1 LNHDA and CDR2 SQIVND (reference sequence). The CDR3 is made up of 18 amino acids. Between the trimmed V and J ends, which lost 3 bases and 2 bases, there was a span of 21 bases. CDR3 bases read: TGTGCCAGTAGTATGAGGGCGCCCGGCACTTTAACCACAGATACG. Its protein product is CASSMRAPGTLTTDT. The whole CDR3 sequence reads CASSMRAPGTLTTDTQYF.

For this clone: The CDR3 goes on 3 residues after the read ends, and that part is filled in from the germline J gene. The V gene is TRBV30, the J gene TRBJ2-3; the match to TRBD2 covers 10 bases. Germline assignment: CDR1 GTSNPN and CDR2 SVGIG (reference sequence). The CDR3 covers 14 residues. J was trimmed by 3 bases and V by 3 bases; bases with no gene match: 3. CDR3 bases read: TGTGCCTGGAGAGCGGGAGGGCCGACAGATACG. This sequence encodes CAWRAGGPTDT. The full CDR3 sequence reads CAWRAGGPTDTQYF.

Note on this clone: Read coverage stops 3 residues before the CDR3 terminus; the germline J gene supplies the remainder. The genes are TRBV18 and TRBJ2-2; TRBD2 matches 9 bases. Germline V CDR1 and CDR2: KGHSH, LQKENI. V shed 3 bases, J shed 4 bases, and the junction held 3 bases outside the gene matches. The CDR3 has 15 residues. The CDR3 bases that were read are TGTGCCAGCTCACCGGGACTAGCACTCACCGGGGAG. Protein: CASSPGLALTGE. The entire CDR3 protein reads CASSPGLALTGELFF.

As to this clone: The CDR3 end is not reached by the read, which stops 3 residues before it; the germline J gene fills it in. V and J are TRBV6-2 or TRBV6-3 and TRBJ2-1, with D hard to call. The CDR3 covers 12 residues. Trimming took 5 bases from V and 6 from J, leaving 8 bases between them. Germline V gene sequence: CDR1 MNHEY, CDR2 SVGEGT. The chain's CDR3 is CASSTTPNEQFF. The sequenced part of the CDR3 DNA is TGTGCCAGCAGTACTACCCCCAATGAG.

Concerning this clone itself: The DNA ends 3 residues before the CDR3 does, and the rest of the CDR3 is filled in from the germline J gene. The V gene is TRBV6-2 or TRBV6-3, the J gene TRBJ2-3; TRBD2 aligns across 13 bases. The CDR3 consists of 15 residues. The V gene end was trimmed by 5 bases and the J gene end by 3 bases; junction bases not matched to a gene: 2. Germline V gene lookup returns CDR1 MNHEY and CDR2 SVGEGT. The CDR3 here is CASSRTSGRTDTQYF. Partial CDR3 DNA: TGTGCCAGCAGTCGGACTAGCGGGAGAACAGATACG.

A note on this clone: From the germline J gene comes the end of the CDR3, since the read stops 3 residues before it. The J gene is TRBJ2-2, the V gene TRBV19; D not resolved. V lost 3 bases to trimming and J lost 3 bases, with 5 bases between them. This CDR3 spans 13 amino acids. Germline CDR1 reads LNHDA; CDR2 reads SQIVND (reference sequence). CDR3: CASSILHTGELFF. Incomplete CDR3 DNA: TGTGCCAGTAGTATTCTACACACCGGGGAG.

Partial CDR3 DNA: TGTGCCAGCAGTCCTCAGAACTACGAG. Encoded protein: CASSPQNYE. The whole CDR3 sequence reads CASSPQNYEQYF. V usage is TRBV2 and J usage is TRBJ2-7, with D uncertain. The read stops 3 residues short of the end of the CDR3; the missing end is completed from the germline J gene. Germline lookup yields CDR1 SNHLY and CDR2 FYNNEI. The ends were cut back, 5 bases at V and 3 bases at J, with 8 bases in the middle. The CDR3 runs 12 residues.

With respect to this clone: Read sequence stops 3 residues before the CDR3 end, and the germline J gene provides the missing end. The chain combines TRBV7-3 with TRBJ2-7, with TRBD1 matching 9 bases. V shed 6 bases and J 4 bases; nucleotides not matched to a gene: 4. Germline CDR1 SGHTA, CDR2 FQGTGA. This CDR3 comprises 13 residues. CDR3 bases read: TGTGCCAGCAGTTTCGACAGGGGGTACGAG. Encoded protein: CASSFDRGYE. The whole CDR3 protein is CASSFDRGYEQYF.

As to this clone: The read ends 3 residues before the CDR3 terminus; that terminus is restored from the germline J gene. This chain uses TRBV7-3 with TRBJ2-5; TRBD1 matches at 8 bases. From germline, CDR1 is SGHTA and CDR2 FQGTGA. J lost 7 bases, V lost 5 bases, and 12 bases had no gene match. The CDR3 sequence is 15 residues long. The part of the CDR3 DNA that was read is TGTGCCAGCAGCCCCGGGACAGGACAACTCGGGACC. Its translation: CASSPGTGQLGT. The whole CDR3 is CASSPGTGQLGTQYF.

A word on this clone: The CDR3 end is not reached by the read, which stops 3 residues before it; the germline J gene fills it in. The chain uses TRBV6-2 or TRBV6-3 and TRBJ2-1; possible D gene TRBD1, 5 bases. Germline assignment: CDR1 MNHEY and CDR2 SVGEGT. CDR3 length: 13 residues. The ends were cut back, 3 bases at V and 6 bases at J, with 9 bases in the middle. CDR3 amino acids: CASSYQGVNEQFF. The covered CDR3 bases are TGTGCCAGCAGTTATCAGGGCGTCAATGAG.

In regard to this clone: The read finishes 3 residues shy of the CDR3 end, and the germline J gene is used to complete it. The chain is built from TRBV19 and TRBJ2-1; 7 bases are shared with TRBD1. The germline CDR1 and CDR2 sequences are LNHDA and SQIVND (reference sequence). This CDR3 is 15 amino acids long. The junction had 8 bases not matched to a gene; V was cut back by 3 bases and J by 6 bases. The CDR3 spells CASSMRTGFSNEQFF. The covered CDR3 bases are TGTGCCAGTAGTATGAGGACAGGCTTCTCCAATGAG.